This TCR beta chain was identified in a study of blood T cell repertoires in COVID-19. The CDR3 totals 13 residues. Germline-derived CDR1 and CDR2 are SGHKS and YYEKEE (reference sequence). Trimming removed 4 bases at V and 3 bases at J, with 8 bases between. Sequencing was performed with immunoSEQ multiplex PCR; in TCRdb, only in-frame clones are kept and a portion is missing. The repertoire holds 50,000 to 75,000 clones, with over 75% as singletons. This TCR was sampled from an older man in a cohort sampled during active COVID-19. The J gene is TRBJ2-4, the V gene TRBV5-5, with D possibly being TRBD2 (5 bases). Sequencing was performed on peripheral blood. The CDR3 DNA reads TGTGCCAGCAGCCCCGGGATCAAAAACATTCAGTACTTC. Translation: CASSPGIKNIQYF.